Listed here is a single T cell receptor beta chain. Its cognate antigen is unknown. The record originates from a study of T cells in localized non-small cell lung cancer. Notes on the study in general: There was an association of higher blood T cell density with longer overall survival. Uninvolved adjacent lung showed peak T cell clonality, exceeding tumor. Median approximately 58 top-100 tumor clones were shared with paired adjacent lung. The study sequenced only one region of the tumor. As a result, intratumor heterogeneity could not be excluded and remains possible.

Sequenced by immunoSEQ multiplex PCR; TCRdb stores in-frame clones only, minus some. Of 40,000 or so clones listed, around 86% are singletons. Germline CDR1 reads SGDLS; CDR2 reads YYNGEE. Trimming shortened V by 2 bases and J by 2 bases, and 8 bases separated the two germline ends. The CDR3 has 14 residues. The specimen comprised peripheral blood, sampled before any cancer treatment. The TCR was taken from a man aged 40 to 69 with stage I lung adenocarcinoma. The chain recombines TRBV9 with TRBJ1-5; D remains unclear. The CDR3 sequence is CASSVGSGNQPQHF. The CDR3 coding sequence is TGTGCCAGCAGCGTCGGATCCGGCAATCAGCCCCAGCATTTT.